This passage covers 23 T cell receptor beta chains from one sample sequenced in a study of blood T cell repertoires in COVID-19. Sequenced by immunoSEQ multiplex PCR; TCRdb stores in-frame clones only, minus some. The repertoire holds roughly 350,000 clones, with around 85% as singletons. Input material: peripheral blood. These receptors were taken from a woman between 18 and 29 years old with acute or convalescent COVID-19.

This clone was detected only once. The chain links TRBV5-1 to TRBJ1-6, with D possibly being TRBD1 (5 bases). The germline V and J ends were trimmed by 3 bases and 8 bases, with 21 bases remaining between them. The length of the CDR3 is 17 residues. Germline loops: CDR1 SGHRS, CDR2 YFSETQ. CDR3 in amino acids: CASSWGLSLASDSPLHF. CDR3 bases: TGCGCCAGCAGCTGGGGACTGTCTCTGGCGTCTGATTCACCCCTCCACTTT.

The chain joins TRBV5-1 to TRBJ2-2; 8 nucleotides align to TRBD2. CDR1 SGHRS and CDR2 YFSETQ come from the germline V gene. This CDR3 has 14 residues. V lost 7 bases to trimming and J lost 7 bases; unmatched junction nucleotides: 9. The CDR3 region has the DNA TGCGCCAGCTCTCCCGGGAGGGCCAGCGGGGAGCTGTTTTTT. Its translation is CASSPGRASGELFF. Supplemented by reference TRBV5-1 and TRBJ2-2, the full variable domain reads KAGVTQTPRYLIKTRGQQVTLSCSPISGHRSVSWYQQTPGQGLQFLFEYFSETQRNKGNFPGRFSGRQFSNSRSEMNVSTLELGDSALYLCASSPGRASGELFFGEGSRLTVL.

The chain couples TRBV28 to TRBJ1-4; the D is unclear. The germline V and J ends were trimmed by 3 bases and 4 bases, with 9 bases remaining between them. Germline V gene data show CDR1 as MDHEN and CDR2 as SYDVKM. The CDR3 sequence is 14 residues long. The CDR3 loop reads CASSFYRDNEKLFF. The CDR3 nucleotides are TGTGCCAGCAGTTTTTATCGGGATAATGAAAAACTGTTTTTT.

Note on this clone: The same CDR3 is also encoded by other DNA sequences in this sample. The chain couples TRBV18 to TRBJ2-3, with TRBD1 identical over 9 bases. Germline V gene data show CDR1 as KGHSH and CDR2 as LQKENI. V was clipped by 3 bases and J by 4 bases; unmatched bases: 5. The CDR3 sequence is 15 residues long. Here the CDR3 reads CASSPPGQGSDTQYF. The DNA for the CDR3 is TGTGCCAGCTCACCCCCAGGACAGGGGTCAGATACGCAGTATTTT. The whole variable domain, remainder taken from reference TRBV18 and TRBJ2-3, is NAGVMQNPRHLVRRRGQEARLRCSPMKGHSHVYWYRQLPEEGLKFMVYLQKENIIDESGMPKERFSAEFPKEGPSILRIQQVVRGDSAAYFCASSPPGQGSDTQYFGPGTRLTVL.

The chain combines TRBV5-5 with TRBJ1-2; D is unclear. The CDR3 is made up of 15 amino acids. Between the trimmed V and J ends, which lost 5 bases and 4 bases, there was a span of 18 bases. Germline CDR1 SGHKS, CDR2 YYEKEE (reference sequence). The DNA for the CDR3 is TGTGCCAGCAGTCTAAAAATCGGAGAGGTCTATGGCTACACCTTC. Encoded protein: CASSLKIGEVYGYTF.

The gene calls are TRBV2 and TRBJ1-1; unclear D gene. The CDR3 has 15 residues. CDR1 SNHLY and CDR2 FYNNEI come from the germline V gene. V lost 5 bases and J lost 0, with 13 bases in between. CDR3 sequence reads: CASSWRAGMNTEAFF. DNA for the CDR3: TGTGCCAGCAGTTGGAGGGCGGGGATGAACACTGAAGCTTTCTTT. Based on the CDR3 plus reference TRBV2 and TRBJ1-1, the full variable domain is EPEVTQTPSHQVTQMGQEVILRCVPISNHLYFYWYRQILGQKVEFLVSFYNNEISEKSEIFDDQFSVERPDGSNFTLKIRSTKLEDSAMYFCASSWRAGMNTEAFFGQGTRLTVV.

This chain joins TRBV3-1 (or the pseudogene TRBV3-2) and TRBJ2-3; 10 nucleotides line up with TRBD2. The ends lost 5 bases at V and 4 bases at J; junction bases unmatched: 12. There are 17 residues in the CDR3. Germline-derived CDR1 and CDR2 are LGHDT and YNNKEL (reference sequence). CDR3 sequence (DNA): TGTGCCAGCAGCTGGGGCGGAGCGGGGGGGGCACCAGATACGCAGTATTTT. This codes for CASSWGGAGGAPDTQYF.

V usage is TRBV5-1 and J usage is TRBJ1-6; 10 positions match TRBD1. V trimming: 1 base; J trimming: 7 bases; junction bases outside the gene matches: 8. The CDR3 totals 17 residues. Germline CDR1 reads SGHRS; CDR2 reads YFSETQ. The DNA of the CDR3 is TGCGCCAGCAGCTTGACTCCGGGACAGGGGTCAAATTCACCCCTCCACTTT. This codes for CASSLTPGQGSNSPLHF.

The chain is built from TRBV6-5 and TRBJ2-2, with D possibly TRBD1 on 6 matching bases. Trimming shortened V by 6 bases and J by 7 bases, and 18 bases separated the two germline ends. Germline CDR1 is MNHEY and CDR2 is SVGAGI. This CDR3 has 15 amino acids. CDR3 DNA: TGTGCCAGCAGCCGGGCCGGGACATCCAACGGGGAGCTGTTTTTT. This gives the protein CASSRAGTSNGELFF.

J is TRBJ2-7 and V is TRBV2; D perhaps matches TRBD2 (5 bases). The CDR3 loop spans 15 amino acids. The germline V and J ends were trimmed by 4 bases and 7 bases, with 20 bases remaining between them. CDR1 and CDR2 (germline): SNHLY, FYNNEI. The CDR3 coding sequence is TGTGCCAGCAGTGCGCGGACTGGCCGCTACGAAGAGCAGTACTTC. Translated: CASSARTGRYEEQYF. The full variable domain, rest sourced from reference TRBV2 and TRBJ2-7, is EPEVTQTPSHQVTQMGQEVILRCVPISNHLYFYWYRQILGQKVEFLVSFYNNEISEKSEIFDDQFSVERPDGSNFTLKIRSTKLEDSAMYFCASSARTGRYEEQYFGPGTRLTVT.

This chain joins TRBV28 and TRBJ1-5, with D unresolved. The CDR3 sequence is 16 residues long. Trimming cost V 5 bases and J 1 base, with 15 bases left between them. CDR1 and CDR2 from the germline V gene are MDHEN and SYDVKM. The CDR3 region has the DNA TGTGCCAGCAGTGGGCGGGTTGGGGTCAGCAATCAGCCCCAGCATTTT. It yields the protein CASSGRVGVSNQPQHF.

The chain is built from TRBV7-2 and TRBJ2-1, with 7 bases lining up with TRBD2. J gave up 4 bases and V 3 bases, and 6 bases lay outside the gene matches. The germline V gene has CDR1 SGHTA and CDR2 FQGNSA. The CDR3 contains 15 residues. CDR3 amino acids: CASSLAPSGYNEQFF. Here the CDR3 DNA reads TGTGCCAGCAGCTTGGCGCCTAGCGGATACAATGAGCAGTTCTTC.

The rearrangement links TRBV5-5 to TRBJ1-2, with 7 bases identical to TRBD1. The CDR3 is made up of 15 amino acids. CDR1 SGHKS and CDR2 YYEKEE come from the germline V gene (reference sequence). Losses at the gene ends were 4 bases for V and 1 base for J; bases not matched to a gene: 7. The CDR3 protein is CASSRRQGFNYGYTF. DNA of the CDR3: TGTGCCAGCAGCCGCAGACAGGGATTTAACTATGGCTACACCTTC.

The rearrangement joins TRBV19 to TRBJ1-5; TRBD1 is a possible D gene (6 bases). CDR3 length equals 18 residues. The V and J ends lost 3 bases and 5 bases respectively, with 23 bases between them. Germline V gene sequence: CDR1 LNHDA, CDR2 SQIVND (reference sequence). The CDR3 DNA is TGTGCCAGTAGTATGAGGGTGTCACAGGGAAGAGGGGATCAGCCCCAGCATTTT. Its protein product is CASSMRVSQGRGDQPQHF.

The table lists this clone with a few counts. J is TRBJ1-1 and V is TRBV19; D may be TRBD1 (5 bases). Germline assignment: CDR1 LNHDA and CDR2 SQIVND (reference sequence). CDR3 length: 13 residues. Trimming left V 10 bases short and J 1 base short, with 13 bases between. The CDR3 loop reads CATTGLSNTEAFF. The CDR3 nucleotides are TGTGCCACTACGGGACTCTCGAACACTGAAGCTTTCTTT.

The chain couples TRBV7-9 to TRBJ2-7; 10 nucleotides line up with TRBD2. Germline V gene lookup returns CDR1 SEHNR and CDR2 FQNEAQ (reference sequence). After removal of 5 bases from V and 0 bases from J, the junction contained 10 bases not matched to a gene. This CDR3 is built from 17 residues. The CDR3: CASSHPGTSASSYEQYF. For the CDR3, the DNA is TGTGCCAGCAGCCACCCCGGGACTAGCGCAAGCTCCTACGAGCAGTACTTC.

The table lists this clone with a few counts. J is TRBJ1-2 and V is TRBV6-5, with D perhaps matching TRBD1 (5 bases). Germline loops: CDR1 MNHEY, CDR2 SVGAGI. V dropped 4 bases and J dropped 4 bases, with 16 bases sitting between them. This CDR3 is 15 amino acids long. The DNA of the CDR3 is TGTGCCAGCAGTTTAGTTCCCAGGGTGTCCTATGGCTACACCTTC. It is translated as CASSLVPRVSYGYTF.

The V gene is TRBV21-1, the J gene TRBJ1-5; TRBD1 reflects the table's D call only, with no check against the DNA. TRBV21-1 is described as a pseudogene. The CDR3 runs to 15 residues. DNA of the CDR3: TGTGCCAGCAGTGGAGGGACAGGGACAAATCAGCCCCAGCATTTT. As protein: CASSGGTGTNQPQHF.

This rearrangement joins TRBV12-3 or TRBV12-4 to TRBJ1-5; no clear D. V was clipped by 5 bases and J by 5 bases, with 10 bases between them. The CDR3 loop spans 13 amino acids. The chain's CDR3 is CASSRQRDQPQHF. In nucleotides, the CDR3 is TGTGCCAGCAGTAGGCAGCGGGATCAGCCCCAGCATTTT.

This rearrangement joins TRBV3-1 (or the pseudogene TRBV3-2) to TRBJ1-2, with D unresolved. Per the germline V gene, CDR1 is LGHDT and CDR2 is YNNKEL (reference sequence). CDR3 length: 12 residues. Deletions cut 6 bases from V and 2 bases from J, with 7 bases between. The CDR3 region is CASSARNYGYTF. CDR3 coding DNA: TGTGCCAGCAGTGCCAGGAACTATGGCTACACCTTC.

The rearrangement links TRBV5-5 to TRBJ1-6; possibly TRBD1 for D (6 bases). The CDR3 has 16 amino acids. CDR1 SGHKS and CDR2 YYEKEE come from the germline V gene (reference sequence). V lost 6 bases, J lost 7 bases, and 20 bases lay in between. This CDR3 reads CASNSLSGVGNSPLHF. The CDR3 DNA follows: TGTGCCAGCAACTCTCTTTCAGGGGTTGGAAATTCACCCCTCCACTTT.

The chain combines TRBV5-8 with TRBJ1-6; the match to TRBD1 covers 9 bases. V dropped 2 bases and J dropped 7; count of bases not matched to a gene: 4. This CDR3 region has 15 residues. From germline, CDR1 is SGHTS and CDR2 YDEGEE. The DNA for the CDR3 is TGTGCCAGCAGCTTTACCGGGACAGGGAATTCACCCCTCCACTTT. Protein: CASSFTGTGNSPLHF.

This clone occurred once. The chain joins TRBV27 to TRBJ1-1; D is perhaps TRBD1 (5 bases). Germline V gene lookup returns CDR1 MNHEY and CDR2 SMNVEV (reference sequence). V was shortened by 7 bases and J by 5 bases, with 17 bases between the two germline ends. The CDR3 spans 14 residues. CDR3 coding DNA: TGTGCCAGCATGGGGGACTGGGAGGGGACTGAAGCTTTCTTT. Amino acid sequence: CASMGDWEGTEAFF.